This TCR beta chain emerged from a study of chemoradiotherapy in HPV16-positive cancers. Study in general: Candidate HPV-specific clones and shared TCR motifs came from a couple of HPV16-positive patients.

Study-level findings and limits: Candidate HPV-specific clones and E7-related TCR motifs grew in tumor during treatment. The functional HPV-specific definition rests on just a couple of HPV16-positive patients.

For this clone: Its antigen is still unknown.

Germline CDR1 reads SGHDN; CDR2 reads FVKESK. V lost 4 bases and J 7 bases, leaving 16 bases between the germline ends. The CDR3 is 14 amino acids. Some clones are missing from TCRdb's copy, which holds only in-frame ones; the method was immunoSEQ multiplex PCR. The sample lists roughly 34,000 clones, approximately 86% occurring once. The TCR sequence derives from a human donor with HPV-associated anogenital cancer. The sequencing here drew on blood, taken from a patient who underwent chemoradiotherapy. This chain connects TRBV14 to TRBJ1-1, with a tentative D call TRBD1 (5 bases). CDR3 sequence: CASSPLGIGGEAFF. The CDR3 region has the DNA TGTGCCAGCAGCCCTTTGGGTATTGGGGGTGAAGCTTTCTTT.